This TCR beta chain was observed in a study of tissue T cells after allogeneic stem cell transplantation. Study-level results: Across patients, clones rarely overlapped, yet motif clusters were shared tissue-specifically. In patients and mice, blood and spleen missed much of tissue repertoire.

Germline V gene data show CDR1 as KGHTA and CDR2 as FQNQQP. The CDR3 has 13 residues. Noted time point: mouse harvest day 14 after allogeneic transplant. The graft held 10^6 splenic CD5+ T cells and 10^7 T-cell-depleted bone marrow cells. For this clone: Its cognate antigen is unknown. The listed genes are named as in mouse. The read terminates 1 residue ahead of where the CDR3 ends, so the germline J gene completes it.

Survey-depth TCRbeta CDR3 sequencing reported V/J genes and productive frequencies. Only in-frame clones appear in the TCRdb table, and some are missing; sequencing was by immunoSEQ multiplex PCR. The table shows about 1,700 clones, with approximately 48% occurring only once. J is TRBJ2-3 and V is TRBV23; no check of the table's D call, TRBD2, against the DNA was made. This TCR was recovered from a female BALB/c mouse given C57BL/6 T cells with graft-versus-host disease after an allogeneic hematopoietic cell transplant. Sequencing was done on a sample of gut tissue. Incomplete CDR3 DNA: TGCTCCAGCAGTCATGGGGGGGCGGGAACGCTGTAT. This codes for CSSSHGGAGTLY. The entire CDR3 protein reads CSSSHGGAGTLYF.